Sequencing of this TCR beta chain was carried out in a study of regulatory T cells in long-lasting Graves disease. This clonotype has at least ten counts. Germline CDR1 and CDR2: SNHLY and FYNNEI. The V end was cut by 6 bases, the J end by 2 bases, with 11 bases between. CDR3 length equals 14 residues. Both iRepertoire HTBI primers and Arm-PCR of CDR3 regions were used to build the TCR beta libraries. Each CDR3 protein is one row after TCRdb ran MiXCR on the multiplex PCR reads. The table shows under 800,000 distinct CDR3 sequences, with approximately 15% occurring only once. Time point defined: newly diagnosed GD, antithyroid drugs for less than 3 months. PBMC RNA served as the TCR library source. The patients were drawn from one endocrinology department in Xi'an, China. EDTA tubes received nine milliliters of drawn peripheral blood. The data were also submitted as part of a second study, on T cells in Graves' hyperthyroidism and ophthalmopathy. This second study notes: Ophthalmopathy was separated from stable hyperthyroidism by a 13 V-J model. A median around 6 months before onset, the model predicted ophthalmopathy.

The chain uses TRBV2 and TRBJ1-5, with D unclear. The TCR originated in a woman aged 30 to 39 with Graves disease. The sequencing used peripheral blood mononuclear cells (PBMCs), collected at new diagnosis, from a patient treated with antithyroid drugs. The CDR3 is CASSLSYGNQPQHF. In nucleotides, the CDR3 is TGTGCCAGCAGCCTGAGTTACGGCAATCAGCCCCAGCATTTT.